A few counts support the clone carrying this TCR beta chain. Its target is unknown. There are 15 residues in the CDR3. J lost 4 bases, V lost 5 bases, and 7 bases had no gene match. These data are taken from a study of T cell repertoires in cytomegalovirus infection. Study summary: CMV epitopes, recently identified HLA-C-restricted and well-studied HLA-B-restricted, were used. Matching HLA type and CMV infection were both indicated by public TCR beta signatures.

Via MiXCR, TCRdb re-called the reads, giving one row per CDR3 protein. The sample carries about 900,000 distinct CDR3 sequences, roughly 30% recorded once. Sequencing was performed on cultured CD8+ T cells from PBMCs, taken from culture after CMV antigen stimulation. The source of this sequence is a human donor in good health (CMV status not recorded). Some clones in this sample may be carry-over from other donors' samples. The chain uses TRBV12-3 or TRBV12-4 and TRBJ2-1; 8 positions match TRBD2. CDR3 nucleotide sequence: TGTGCCAGCAGTGGGAGCGGGGGCGTGTACAATGAGCAGTTCTTC. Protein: CASSGSGGVYNEQFF.